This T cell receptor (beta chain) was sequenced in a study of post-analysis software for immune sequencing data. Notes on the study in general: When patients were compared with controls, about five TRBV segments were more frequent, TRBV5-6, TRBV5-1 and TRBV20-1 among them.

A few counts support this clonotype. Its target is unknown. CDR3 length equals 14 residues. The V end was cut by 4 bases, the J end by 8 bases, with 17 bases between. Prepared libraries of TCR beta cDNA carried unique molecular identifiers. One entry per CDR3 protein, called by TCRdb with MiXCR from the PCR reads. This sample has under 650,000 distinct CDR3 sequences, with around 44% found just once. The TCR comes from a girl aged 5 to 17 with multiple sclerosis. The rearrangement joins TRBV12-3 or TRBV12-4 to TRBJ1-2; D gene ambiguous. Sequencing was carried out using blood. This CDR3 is CASSSWARDEGYTF. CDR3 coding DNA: TGTGCCAGCAGTTCTTGGGCCCGTGATGAAGGCTACACCTTC.